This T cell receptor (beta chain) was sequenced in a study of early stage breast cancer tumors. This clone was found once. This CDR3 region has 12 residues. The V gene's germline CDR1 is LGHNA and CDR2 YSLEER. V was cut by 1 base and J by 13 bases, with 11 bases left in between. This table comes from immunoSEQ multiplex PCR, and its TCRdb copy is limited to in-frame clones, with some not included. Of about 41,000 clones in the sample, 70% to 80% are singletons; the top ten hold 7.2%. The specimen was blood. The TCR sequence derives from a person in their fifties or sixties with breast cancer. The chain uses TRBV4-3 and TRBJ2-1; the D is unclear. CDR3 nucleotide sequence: TGCGCCAGCAGCCAAGGGCGAGGTCTACAGTTCTTC. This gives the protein CASSQGRGLQFF.